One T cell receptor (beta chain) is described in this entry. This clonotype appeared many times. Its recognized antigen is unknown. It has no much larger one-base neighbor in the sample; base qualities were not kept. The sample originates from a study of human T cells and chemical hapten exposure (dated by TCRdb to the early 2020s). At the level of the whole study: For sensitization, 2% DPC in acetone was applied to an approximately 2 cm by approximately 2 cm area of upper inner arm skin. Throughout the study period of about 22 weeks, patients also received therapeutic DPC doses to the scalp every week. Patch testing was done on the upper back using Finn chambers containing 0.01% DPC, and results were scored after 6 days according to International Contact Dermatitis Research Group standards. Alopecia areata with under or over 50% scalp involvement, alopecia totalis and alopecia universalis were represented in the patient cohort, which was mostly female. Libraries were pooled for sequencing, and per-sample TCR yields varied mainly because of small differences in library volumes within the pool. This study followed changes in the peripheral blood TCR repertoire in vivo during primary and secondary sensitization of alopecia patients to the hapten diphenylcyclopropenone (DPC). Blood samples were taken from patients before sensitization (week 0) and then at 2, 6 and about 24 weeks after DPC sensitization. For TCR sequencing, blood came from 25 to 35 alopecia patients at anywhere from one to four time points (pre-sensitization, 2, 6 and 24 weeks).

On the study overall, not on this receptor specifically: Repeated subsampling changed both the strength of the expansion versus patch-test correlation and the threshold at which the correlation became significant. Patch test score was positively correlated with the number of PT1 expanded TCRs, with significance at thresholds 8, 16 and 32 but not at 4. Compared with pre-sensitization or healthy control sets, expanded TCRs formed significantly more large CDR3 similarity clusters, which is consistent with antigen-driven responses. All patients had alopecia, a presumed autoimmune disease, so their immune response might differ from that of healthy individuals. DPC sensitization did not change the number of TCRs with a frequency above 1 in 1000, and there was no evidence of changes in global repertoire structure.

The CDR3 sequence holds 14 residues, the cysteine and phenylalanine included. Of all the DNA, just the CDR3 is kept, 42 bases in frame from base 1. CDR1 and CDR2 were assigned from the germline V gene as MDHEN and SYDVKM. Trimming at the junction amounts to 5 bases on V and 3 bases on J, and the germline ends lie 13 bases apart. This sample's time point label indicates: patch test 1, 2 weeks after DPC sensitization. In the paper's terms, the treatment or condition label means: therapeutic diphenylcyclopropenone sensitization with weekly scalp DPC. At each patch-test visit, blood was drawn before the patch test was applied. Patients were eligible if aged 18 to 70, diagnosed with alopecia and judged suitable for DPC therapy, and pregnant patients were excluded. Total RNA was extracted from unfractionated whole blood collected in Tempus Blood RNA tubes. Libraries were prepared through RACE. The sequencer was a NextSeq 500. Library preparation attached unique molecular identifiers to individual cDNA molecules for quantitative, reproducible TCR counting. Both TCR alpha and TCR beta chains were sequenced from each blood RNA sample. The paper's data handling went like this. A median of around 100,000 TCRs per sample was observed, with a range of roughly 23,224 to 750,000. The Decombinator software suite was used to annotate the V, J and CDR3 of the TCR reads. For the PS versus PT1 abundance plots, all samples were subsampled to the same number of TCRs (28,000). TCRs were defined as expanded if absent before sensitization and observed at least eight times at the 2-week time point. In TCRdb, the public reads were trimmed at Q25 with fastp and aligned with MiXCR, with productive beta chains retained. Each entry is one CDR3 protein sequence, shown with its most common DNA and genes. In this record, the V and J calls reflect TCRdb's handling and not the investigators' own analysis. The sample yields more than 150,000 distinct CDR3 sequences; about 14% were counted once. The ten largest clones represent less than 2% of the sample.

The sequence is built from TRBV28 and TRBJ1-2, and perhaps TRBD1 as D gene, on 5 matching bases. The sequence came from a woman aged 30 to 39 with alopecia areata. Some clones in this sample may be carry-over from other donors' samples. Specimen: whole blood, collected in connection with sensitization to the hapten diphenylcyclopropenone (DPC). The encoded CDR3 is CASSPSGYDYGYTF. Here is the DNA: TGTGCCAGCAGTCCCTCAGGGTACGACTATGGCTACACCTTC.